This T cell receptor beta chain was observed in a study of blood T cells in healthy people across ages. Study-wide findings and caveats: The unsorted PBMCs prevented any conclusive comparison of naive versus antigen-experienced cells. Getting older went along with TCR beta diversity per million T cells dropping roughly linearly.

V was pared by 5 bases and J by 1 base, with 6 bases of the junction left unmatched. Per germline, CDR1 MNHEY and CDR2 SVGEGT. This CDR3 is 15 amino acids long. Collection of around 9.3 milliliters of peripheral blood was performed for each donor. Using a J-beta primer mix together with a sample-barcoded 5' primer, a second PCR was run for roughly 6 to 12 cycles. Using its own MiXCR run on the 5' RACE reads, TCRdb lists one record per CDR3 protein. The sample lists 450,000 to 700,000 distinct CDR3 sequences, 25% to 30% occurring once. On this clonotype itself: Its antigen is undetermined.

The receptor comes from a woman in her 70s in good health. Sequencing input: blood. The chain links TRBV6-2 or TRBV6-3 to TRBJ2-3; TRBD1 matches at 7 bases. The DNA of the CDR3 is TGTGCCAGCAGTCCCATTGACAGGGGCACAGATACGCAGTATTTT. Translating gives CASSPIDRGTDTQYF.